The sequence of this TCR beta chain was determined in a study of OX40 agonist ivuxolimab in advanced cancers. About the study: Dose-escalation subjects each had hepatocellular carcinoma, melanoma, renal cell or head and neck cancer.

This clone turned up a few times. Assay used: immunoSEQ multiplex PCR; TCRdb lists only in-frame clones, some missing. The sample shows roughly 53,000 clones, around 85% of them seen only once. The sequence was obtained from an adult with an advanced solid tumor such as melanoma, head and neck, liver or kidney cancer. The source was CD4+ or CD8+ T cells sorted from blood, collected in a trial of the OX40 agonist ivuxolimab.

CDR3 nucleotides: TGTGCCAGCTCATTAGGACAGGGGAGATCCTATGGCTACACCTTC. It is translated as CASSLGQGRSYGYTF. The J gene is TRBJ1-2, the V gene TRBV18, with 9 bases identical to TRBD1. The CDR3 has 15 residues. Trimming cost V 5 bases and J 4 bases; bases outside gene matches: 8. Germline V gene lookup returns CDR1 KGHSH and CDR2 LQKENI. Full variable domain (remainder filled in from reference TRBV18 and TRBJ1-2): NAGVMQNPRHLVRRRGQEARLRCSPMKGHSHVYWYRQLPEEGLKFMVYLQKENIIDESGMPKERFSAEFPKEGPSILRIQQVVRGDSAAYFCASSLGQGRSYGYTFGSGTRLTVV.